The 16 T cell receptor beta chains presented below share a single source sample, sequenced in a study of shared clonotypes between healthy human individuals. The protocol was immunoSEQ multiplex PCR, while the TCRdb copy is restricted to in-frame clones and leaves out a portion. The sample lists approximately 470,000 clones, 81% occurring once. Sequenced sample: PBMCs. The receptors come from a woman in her forties in good health. Some clones in this sample may be carry-over from other donors' samples.

The chain links TRBV2 to TRBJ2-2; TRBD1 aligns across 9 bases. Losses at the gene ends were 10 bases for V and 2 bases for J; bases not matched to a gene: 5. The CDR3 has 14 residues. The germline gives CDR1 SNHLY, CDR2 FYNNEI. CDR3 nucleotide sequence: TGTGCCATTAGGGGACAGGGTAACACCGGGGAGCTGTTTTTT. It yields the protein CAIRGQGNTGELFF.

As for this clone: This likely stems from a read error, as it lies one base from a far larger clone. The V and J genes are TRBV7-8 and TRBJ2-2; 12 bases match TRBD1. Germline V lookup: CDR1 SGHVS, CDR2 FQNEAQ. The CDR3 is made up of 16 amino acids. CDR3 loop: CASSSRDRGRTGERFF. CDR3 in DNA: TGTGCCAGCAGCTCGCGGGACAGGGGGCGAACCGGGGAGCGGTTTTTT.

This rearrangement joins TRBV6-6 to TRBJ1-1; D is unclear. V was clipped by 5 bases and J by 1 base, with 8 bases between them. Per germline, CDR1 MNHNY and CDR2 SVGAGI (reference sequence). The CDR3 length is 13 residues. DNA for the CDR3: TGTGCCAGCAGTATAACAGCGAACACTGAAGCTTTCTTT. Protein product: CASSITANTEAFF.

A note on this clone: This probably arose from a read error, given a far larger clone one base away. This sample also contains other DNA sequences that code for the same CDR3. This chain uses TRBV5-1 with TRBJ2-7; 10 nucleotides align to TRBD2. J gave up 7 bases and V 3 bases, and 10 bases lay outside the gene matches. The CDR3 totals 15 residues. Germline V gene data show CDR1 as SGHRS and CDR2 as YFSETQ. The CDR3 bases are TGCGCCAGCAGCTCCTCGACTAGCGGGCCCGGTGAGCAGTACTTC. Translation gives CASSSSTSGPGEQYF.

The J gene is TRBJ1-1, the V gene TRBV28, with D unresolved. Trimming took off 7 bases at V and 11 bases at J, with 20 bases between the two ends. The CDR3 sequence is 13 residues long. The germline V gene encodes CDR1 MDHEN and CDR2 SYDVKM. The CDR3: CASNPGQEQRAFF. The CDR3 bases are TGTGCCAGCAACCCGGGCCAAGAACAAAGGGCTTTCTTT.

The rearrangement joins TRBV2 to TRBJ2-5; D perhaps matches TRBD2 (6 bases). The CDR3 length is 14 residues. Germline V gene lookup returns CDR1 SNHLY and CDR2 FYNNEI. Deletions cut 7 bases from V and 5 bases from J, with 17 bases between. CDR3: CASKGGRSDETQYF. CDR3 DNA: TGTGCCAGCAAGGGAGGTCGTTCGGACGAGACCCAGTACTTC.

This clone was observed a handful of times. The chain carries TRBV27 and TRBJ1-1, with D uncertain. The germline V and J ends were trimmed by 7 bases and 1 base, with 10 bases remaining between them. CDR3 size: 13 residues. Germline V CDR1 and CDR2: MNHEY, SMNVEV (reference sequence). DNA of the CDR3: TGTGCCAGCATCTCATTTACGAACACTGAAGCTTTCTTT. Its translation: CASISFTNTEAFF.

This clone was counted a few times. The chain is built from TRBV27 and TRBJ2-5; D gene ambiguous. This CDR3 is built from 15 residues. Between the trimmed V and J ends, which lost 6 bases and 0 bases, there was a span of 14 bases. The germline CDR1 and CDR2 sequences are MNHEY and SMNVEV (reference sequence). CDR3 in amino acids: CASRLSALNQETQYF. Here the CDR3 DNA reads TGTGCCAGCAGGCTTTCAGCCCTTAACCAAGAGACCCAGTACTTC.

Note on this clone: This probably arose from a read error, given a far larger clone one base away. This same CDR3 is encoded by further DNA sequences in the sample. The chain joins TRBV29-1 to TRBJ2-1; either TRBD1 or TRBD2 may fit D (6 bases each). The CDR3 is made up of 17 amino acids. Germline V CDR1 and CDR2: SQVTM, ANQGSEA. CDR3 in DNA: TGCAGCGTGAGGGGGGACACCCTCTCATCTTTCTACAACGAGCAGTTCTTC. Translating it yields CSVRGDTLSSFYNEQFF.

V gene TRBV5-6 combines with J gene TRBJ2-4; weak D call: TRBD2 (6 bases). The germline V and J ends were trimmed by 5 bases and 0 bases, with 18 bases remaining between them. This CDR3 has 17 residues. Germline CDR1 reads SGHDT; CDR2 reads YYEEEE. The CDR3, as DNA: TGTGCCAGCAGGGAGAGGCGGGATATACTAGCCAAAAACATTCAGTACTTC. Its translation is CASRERRDILAKNIQYF.

The J gene is TRBJ1-2, the V gene TRBV7-8; D possibly corresponds to TRBD1 (6 bases). The CDR3 runs to 13 residues. The germline V gene encodes CDR1 SGHVS and CDR2 FQNEAQ. Trimming took 5 bases from V and 8 from J, leaving 15 bases between them. The CDR3 is CASSPLGARGYTF. For the CDR3, the DNA is TGTGCCAGCAGCCCCTTGGGGGCCCGGGGCTACACCTTC.

Concerning this clone itself: A far larger clone is one base from this, pointing to a likely read error. The chain has TRBV7-3 and TRBJ2-5; D not resolved. The CDR3 spans 13 residues. Trimming took 5 bases from V and 5 from J, leaving 12 bases between them. CDR1 SGHTA and CDR2 FQGTGA come from the germline V gene. This CDR3 is CASSHSCGETQYF. CDR3 DNA sequence: TGTGCCAGCAGCCATTCCTGTGGCGAGACCCAGTACTTC.

Concerning this clone: A single base is all that separates this from a far larger clone, so a read error is likely. This rearrangement joins TRBV2 to TRBJ1-5, with TRBD1 matching 9 bases. Per the germline V gene, CDR1 is SNHLY and CDR2 is FYNNEI. CDR3 length: 14 amino acids. Losses at the gene ends were 5 bases for V and 5 bases for J; bases not matched to a gene: 4. CDR3 in DNA: TGTGCCAGCAGTCATGACAGGGGGTATCAGCCCCAGCATTTT. Residues: CASSHDRGYQPQHF.

V usage is TRBV29-1 and J usage is TRBJ1-1, with a tentative D call TRBD1 (6 bases). The CDR3 consists of 14 residues. Germline CDR1 and CDR2: SQVTM and ANQGSEA. Trimming left V 2 bases short and J 4 bases short, with 14 bases between. This chain's CDR3 is CSVENPGVTTEAFF. The CDR3 DNA reads as TGCAGCGTTGAAAACCCAGGGGTGACCACTGAAGCTTTCTTT.

The V call is TRBV18, the J call TRBJ2-7; TRBD1 matches at 9 bases. V trimming: 2 bases; J trimming: 6 bases; junction bases outside the gene matches: 5. The CDR3 spans 14 residues. CDR1 and CDR2 (germline): KGHSH, LQKENI. CDR3 sequence (DNA): TGTGCCAGCTCACCAGGGACAGGGTGGGGCGAGCAGTACTTC. Its protein product is CASSPGTGWGEQYF.

The chain employs TRBV28 and TRBJ1-2, with 9 bases identical to TRBD1. Germline V CDR1 and CDR2: MDHEN, SYDVKM. V lost 4 bases and J lost 4; bases outside the gene matches: 4. The CDR3 covers 14 residues. As DNA, the CDR3 is TGTGCCAGCAGTTCCTCGACAGGGGGCTATGGCTACACCTTC. This encodes CASSSSTGGYGYTF.